The 4 T cell receptor beta chains presented below share a single source sample, sequenced in a study of T cell changes during pregnancy in multiple sclerosis. Sequencing was performed with immunoSEQ multiplex PCR; in TCRdb, only in-frame clones are kept and a portion is missing. The table includes about 41,000 clones, about 89% detected once. Specimen: CD4+ T cells from peripheral blood mononuclear cells, collected in the first trimester of pregnancy. These receptors were taken from a female donor with multiple sclerosis, enrolled in a pregnancy study.

This sequence joins TRBV29-1 and TRBJ2-7; 13 nucleotides agree with TRBD2. The length of the CDR3 is 14 residues. The germline CDR1 and CDR2 sequences are SQVTM and ANQGSEA. V lost 7 bases and J lost 2; bases outside the gene matches: 5. The CDR3 region has the DNA TGCAGCGCCCAGGGACTAGCGGGGCCCTACGAGCAGTACTTC. It codes for CSAQGLAGPYEQYF.

Note on this clone: At one end, the junction sequence differs from germline, possibly due to a read error. This chain connects TRBV19 to TRBJ1-5; 9 bases align to TRBD1. The CDR3 covers 16 residues. Germline CDR1 and CDR2: LNHDA and SQIVND (reference sequence). In DNA form, the CDR3 reads TGTGCCAGTAGTTTTTTCCAGGGACAGGGCAATCGGCCCCAGCATTTT. Amino acid sequence: CASSFFQGQGNRPQHF.

The chain combines TRBV4-3 with TRBJ1-1; D may be TRBD1 (5 bases). CDR3 length: 14 amino acids. V was cut by 4 bases and J by 4 bases, with 13 bases left in between. The V gene's germline CDR1 is LGHNA and CDR2 YSLEER. For the CDR3, the DNA is TGCGCCAGCAGCCTCAGTATCGGGGGCACTGAAGCTTTCTTT. Amino acids: CASSLSIGGTEAFF.

The chain combines TRBV28 with TRBJ2-3; perhaps TRBD1 as D (6 bases). The CDR3 is 14 residues long. Per germline, CDR1 MDHEN and CDR2 SYDVKM. V dropped 5 bases and J dropped 4 bases, with 13 bases sitting between them. The CDR3 is CASSRDNRADTQYF. CDR3 DNA sequence: TGTGCCAGCAGTCGGGACAATAGGGCAGATACGCAGTATTTT. The full variable domain, its missing parts supplied by reference TRBV28 and TRBJ2-3, is DVKVTQSSRYLVKRTGEKVFLECVQDMDHENMFWYRQDPGLGLRLIYFSYDVKMKEKGDIPEGYSVSREKKERFSLILESASTNQTSMYLCASSRDNRADTQYFGPGTRLTVL.